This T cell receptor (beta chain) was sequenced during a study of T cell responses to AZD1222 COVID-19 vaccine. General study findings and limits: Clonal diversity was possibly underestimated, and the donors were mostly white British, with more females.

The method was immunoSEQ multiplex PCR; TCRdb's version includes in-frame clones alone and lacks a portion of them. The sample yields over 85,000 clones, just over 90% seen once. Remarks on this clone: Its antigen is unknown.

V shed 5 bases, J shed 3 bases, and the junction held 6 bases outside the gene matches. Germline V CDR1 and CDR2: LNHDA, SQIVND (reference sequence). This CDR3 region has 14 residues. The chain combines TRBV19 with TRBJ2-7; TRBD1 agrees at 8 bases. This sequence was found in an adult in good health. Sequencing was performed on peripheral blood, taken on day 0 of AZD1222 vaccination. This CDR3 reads CASSSDRGFYEQYF. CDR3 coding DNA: TGTGCCAGTAGTTCTGACAGGGGATTCTACGAGCAGTACTTC.